This TCR beta chain was recorded in a study of T cell changes during pregnancy in multiple sclerosis. TCRdb's table, derived via immunoSEQ multiplex PCR, lists solely in-frame clones and lacks some. The data show about 25,000 clones, 86% seen once. This CDR3 region has 14 residues. The germline gives CDR1 SEHNR, CDR2 FQNEAQ (reference sequence). V lost 5 bases to trimming and J lost 3 bases; unmatched junction nucleotides: 7. The clonotype was recovered from a female donor in good health, enrolled as a control in a pregnancy study. The material sequenced was CD8+ T cells from peripheral blood mononuclear cells, taken in the first trimester of pregnancy. The V gene is TRBV7-9, the J gene TRBJ2-7, with 7 bases fitting TRBD1. The CDR3 DNA reads as TGTGCCAGCAGCAACCCCGGGACAGACTACGAGCAGTACTTC. Its translation: CASSNPGTDYEQYF.